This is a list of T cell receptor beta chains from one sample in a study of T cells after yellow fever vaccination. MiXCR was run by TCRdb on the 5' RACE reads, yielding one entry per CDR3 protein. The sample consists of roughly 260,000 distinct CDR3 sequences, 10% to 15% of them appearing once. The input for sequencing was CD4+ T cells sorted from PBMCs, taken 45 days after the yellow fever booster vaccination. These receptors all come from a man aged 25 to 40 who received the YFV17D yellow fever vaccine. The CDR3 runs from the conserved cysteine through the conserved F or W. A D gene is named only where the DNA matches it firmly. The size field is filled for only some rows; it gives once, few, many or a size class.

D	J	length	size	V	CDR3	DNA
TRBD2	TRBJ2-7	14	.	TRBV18	CASSSQSGGYEQYF	TGTGCCAGCTCATCACAGAGCGGGGGATACGAGCAGTACTTC
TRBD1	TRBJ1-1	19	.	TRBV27	CASSLSLGGQGGRGTEAFF	TGTGCCAGCAGTTTATCCCTGGGGGGACAGGGGGGAAGGGGCACTGAAGCTTTCTTT
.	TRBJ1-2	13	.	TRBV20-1	CSAPVRPYSGYTF	TGCAGTGCCCCTGTTCGACCCTACTCGGGCTACACCTTC
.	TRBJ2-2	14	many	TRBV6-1	CASSPGTNTGELFF	TGTGCCAGCAGCCCGGGGACGAACACCGGGGAGCTGTTTTTT
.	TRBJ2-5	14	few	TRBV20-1	CSARDLAGWQTQYF	TGCAGTGCTAGAGATCTGGCAGGCTGGCAGACCCAGTACTTC
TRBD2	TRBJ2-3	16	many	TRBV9	CASSIGLAASTDTQYF	TGTGCCAGCAGCATAGGACTAGCGGCTAGCACAGATACGCAGTATTTT
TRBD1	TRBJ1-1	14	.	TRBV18	CASSNRDRDTEAFF	TGTGCCAGCTCTAATCGGGACAGGGACACTGAAGCTTTCTTT
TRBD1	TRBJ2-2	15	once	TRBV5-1	CASSLPGQGAGELFF	TGCGCCAGCAGCTTGCCGGGACAGGGCGCCGGGGAGCTGTTTTTT
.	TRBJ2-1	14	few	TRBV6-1	CATQGRTSYNEQFF	TGTGCCACTCAGGGTCGGACATCCTACAATGAGCAGTTCTTC
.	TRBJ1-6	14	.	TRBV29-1	CSVCLGEEGSPLHF	TGCAGCGTGTGCCTCGGGGAAGAAGGATCACCCCTCCACTTT
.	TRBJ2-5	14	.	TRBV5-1	CASSVGPYQETQYF	TGCGCCAGCAGCGTTGGGCCCTACCAAGAGACCCAGTACTTC
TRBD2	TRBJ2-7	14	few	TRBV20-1	CSARASGAAYEQYF	TGCAGTGCTAGAGCTAGCGGGGCAGCGTACGAGCAGTACTTC
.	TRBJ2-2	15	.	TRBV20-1	CSASKKRAPTGELFF	TGCAGTGCTTCGAAAAAGCGGGCCCCCACCGGGGAGCTGTTTTTT
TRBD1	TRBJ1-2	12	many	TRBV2	CASSQGARGYTF	TGTGCCAGCAGCCAGGGGGCGCGTGGCTACACCTTC
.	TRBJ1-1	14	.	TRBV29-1	CSVALSGADTEAFF	TGCAGCGTTGCATTGTCAGGGGCGGACACTGAAGCTTTCTTT
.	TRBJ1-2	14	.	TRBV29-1	CSVGPTAPTAPPTF	TGCAGCGTTGGTCCGACAGCCCCGACAGCCCCGCCCACCTTC
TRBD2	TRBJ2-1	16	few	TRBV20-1	CSAQRGTSGTYNEQFF	TGCAGTGCCCAAAGGGGGACTAGCGGGACCTACAATGAGCAGTTCTTC
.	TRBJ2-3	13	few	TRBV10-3	CAISDPPGDTQYF	TGTGCCATCAGTGACCCCCCGGGAGATACGCAGTATTTT
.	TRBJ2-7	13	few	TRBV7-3	CASSRLPNREQYF	TGTGCCAGCAGCCGTCTCCCGAATCGGGAGCAGTACTTC
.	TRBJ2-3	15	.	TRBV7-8	CASSPGVPRSDTQYF	TGTGCCAGCAGCCCCGGGGTGCCGCGGTCCGATACGCAGTATTTT
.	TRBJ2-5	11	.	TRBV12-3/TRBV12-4	CASEGSETQYF	TGTGCCAGCGAGGGTTCGGAGACCCAGTACTTC
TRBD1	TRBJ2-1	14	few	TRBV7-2	CASSFQGADNEQFF	TGTGCCAGCAGCTTTCAGGGGGCCGACAATGAGCAGTTCTTC
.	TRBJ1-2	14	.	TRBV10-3	CAISEVRGTDGYTF	TGTGCCATCAGTGAGGTCAGGGGTACGGATGGCTACACCTTC
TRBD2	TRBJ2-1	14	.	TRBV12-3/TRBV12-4	CASTSTSGSNEQFF	TGTGCCAGCACCTCGACTAGCGGGAGCAATGAGCAGTTCTTC
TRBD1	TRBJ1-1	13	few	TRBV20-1	CSAKQGRGTEAFF	TGCAGTGCAAAACAGGGGAGGGGAACTGAAGCTTTCTTT
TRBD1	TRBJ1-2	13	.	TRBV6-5	CASSYRDSRDYTF	TGTGCCAGCAGTTACCGGGACAGCCGGGACTACACCTTC
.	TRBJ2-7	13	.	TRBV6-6	CASSYSMSGEQYF	TGTGCCAGCAGTTACTCGATGTCTGGCGAGCAGTACTTC
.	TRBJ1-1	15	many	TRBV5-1	CASSDPATVNTEAFF	TGCGCCAGCAGCGATCCGGCGACGGTGAACACTGAAGCTTTCTTT
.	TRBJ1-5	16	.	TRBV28	CASSLLLGNSNQPQHF	TGTGCCAGCAGTTTGCTATTGGGGAATAGCAATCAGCCCCAGCATTTT
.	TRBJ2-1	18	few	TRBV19	CASSIDVPVLSSYNEQFF	TGTGCCAGTAGTATTGATGTTCCAGTCCTTAGCTCCTACAATGAGCAGTTCTTC
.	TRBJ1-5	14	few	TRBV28	CASSLSGASQPQHF	TGTGCCAGCAGTTTAAGTGGTGCATCTCAGCCCCAGCATTTT
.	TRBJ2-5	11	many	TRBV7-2	CASSRAETQYF	TGTGCCAGCAGCCGAGCGGAGACCCAGTACTTC
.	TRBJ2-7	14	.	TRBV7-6	CASSPGLSSYEQYF	TGTGCCAGCAGCCCCGGACTATCCTCCTACGAGCAGTACTTC
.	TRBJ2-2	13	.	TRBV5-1	CASSLPPTGELFF	TGCGCCAGCAGCTTGCCACCTACCGGGGAGCTGTTTTTT
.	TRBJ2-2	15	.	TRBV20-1	CSAPKAGLGTGELFF	TGCAGTGCCCCCAAAGCCGGCTTAGGAACCGGGGAGCTGTTTTTT
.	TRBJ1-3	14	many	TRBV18	CASSPSGGTNTIYF	TGTGCCAGCTCACCGTCGGGGGGAACCAACACCATATATTTT
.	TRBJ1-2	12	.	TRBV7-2	CASSRVGYGYTF	TGTGCCAGCAGTAGAGTCGGTTATGGCTACACCTTC
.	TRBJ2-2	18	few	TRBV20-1	CSARDKGASGMNTGELFF	TGCAGTGCTAGAGATAAGGGAGCGTCAGGGATGAACACCGGGGAGCTGTTTTTT
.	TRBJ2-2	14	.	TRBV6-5	CASSYRRVTGELFF	TGTGCCAGCAGTTACCGTCGGGTTACCGGGGAGCTGTTTTTT
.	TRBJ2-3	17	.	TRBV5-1	CASSLQGLASGTDTQYF	TGCGCCAGCAGCTTGCAGGGTCTTGCCAGCGGCACAGATACGCAGTATTTT
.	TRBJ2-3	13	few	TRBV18	CASSAPRPDTQYF	TGTGCCAGCTCAGCCCCCCGCCCAGATACGCAGTATTTT
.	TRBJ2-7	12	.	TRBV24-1	CATQGISYEQYF	TGTGCCACCCAGGGCATCTCCTACGAGCAGTACTTC
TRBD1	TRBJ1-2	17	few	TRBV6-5	CASSYSKRGQADYGYTF	TGTGCCAGCAGTTACTCGAAGAGGGGGCAGGCCGACTATGGCTACACCTTC
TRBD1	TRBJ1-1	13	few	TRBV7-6	CASSNRGNTEAFF	TGTGCCAGCAGTAACAGGGGGAACACTGAAGCTTTCTTT
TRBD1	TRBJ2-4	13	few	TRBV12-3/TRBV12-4	CASSATGWDIQYF	TGTGCCAGCAGTGCGACAGGGTGGGACATTCAGTACTTC
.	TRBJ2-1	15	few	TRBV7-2	CASSLKRRAVNEQFF	TGTGCCAGCAGCTTAAAAAGGAGGGCCGTCAATGAGCAGTTCTTC
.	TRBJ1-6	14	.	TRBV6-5	CASTYLGFNSPLHF	TGTGCCAGCACTTACCTGGGTTTTAACTCACCCCTCCACTTT
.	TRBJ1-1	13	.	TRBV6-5	CASSYRGATEAFF	TGTGCCAGCAGTTACAGGGGAGCCACTGAAGCTTTCTTT
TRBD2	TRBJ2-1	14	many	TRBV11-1	CASSLGLAGDEQFF	TGTGCCAGCAGCTTAGGGCTAGCGGGAGATGAGCAGTTCTTC
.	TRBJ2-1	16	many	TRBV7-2	CASSFRPMQGYNEQFF	TGTGCCAGCAGCTTCCGGCCGATGCAGGGTTACAATGAGCAGTTCTTC
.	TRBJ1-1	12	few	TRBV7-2	CASSLERTEAFF	TGTGCCAGCAGCTTAGAGCGGACCGAAGCTTTCTTT
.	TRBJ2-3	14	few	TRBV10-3	CAIRRESSTDTQYF	TGTGCCATCAGACGGGAGTCTAGCACAGATACGCAGTATTTT
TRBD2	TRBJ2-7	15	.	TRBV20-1	CSARRSGLAEYEQYF	TGCAGTGCTAGAAGGTCCGGACTAGCGGAGTACGAGCAGTACTTC
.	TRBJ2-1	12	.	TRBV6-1	CASSVNYNEQFF	TGTGCCAGCAGTGTTAACTACAATGAGCAGTTCTTC
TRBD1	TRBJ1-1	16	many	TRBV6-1	CASRDRTGRMNTEAFF	TGTGCCAGCAGGGACCGGACAGGGAGGATGAACACTGAAGCTTTCTTT
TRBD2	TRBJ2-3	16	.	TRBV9	CASSRAGAGSTDTQYF	TGTGCCAGCAGCCGAGCGGGAGCGGGGAGCACAGATACGCAGTATTTT
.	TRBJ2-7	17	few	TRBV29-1	CSVRGLGYGRKRYEQYF	TGCAGCGTCCGCGGACTTGGGTATGGGCGGAAGAGATACGAGCAGTACTTC
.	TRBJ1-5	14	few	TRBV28	CAVRQVPSHQPQHF	TGTGCCGTTAGACAGGTGCCGTCGCATCAGCCCCAGCATTTT
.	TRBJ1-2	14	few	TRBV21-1	CASTRGTGSDGYTF	TGTGCCAGCACCCGCGGGACAGGGTCGGATGGCTACACCTTC